This TCR beta chain was captured in a study of cytomegalovirus exposure and HLA in healthy donors. General study findings and limits: A later analysis found TCR association rates differed by HLA locus, highest for DRB1 and lowest for HLA-C. Cytomegalovirus status was reportedly diagnosed by the classifier with high sensitivity and specificity.

As concerns this clone: The antigen is unknown.

Deletions cut 4 bases from V and 8 bases from J, with 17 bases between. Germline assignment: CDR1 MNHNY and CDR2 SVGAGI (reference sequence). CDR3 length equals 15 residues. The PCR used 60 Vbeta and 13 Jbeta primers. TCRdb's copy holds only in-frame clones and misses some; the assay was immunoSEQ multiplex PCR. The sample yields roughly 200,000 clones, approximately 79% seen once. The receptor was derived from a woman aged 35 to 49 in good health and CMV-seronegative. Material: PBMCs. The chain links TRBV6-6 to TRBJ1-4, with D maybe TRBD1 (6 bases). The chain's CDR3 is CASSSSGAGGEKLFF. The CDR3 DNA reads as TGTGCCAGCAGTTCTTCAGGGGCGGGAGGAGAAAAACTGTTTTTT.